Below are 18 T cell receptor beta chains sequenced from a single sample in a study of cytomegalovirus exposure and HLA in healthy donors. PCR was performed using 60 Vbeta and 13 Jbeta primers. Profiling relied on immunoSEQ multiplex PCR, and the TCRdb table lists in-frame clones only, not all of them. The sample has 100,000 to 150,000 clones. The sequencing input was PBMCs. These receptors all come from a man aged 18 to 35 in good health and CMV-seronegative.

The CDR3 loop is CASSARDRAGEKLFF. The CDR3 nucleotides are TGTGCCAGCAGCGCCCGGGACAGGGCGGGTGAAAAACTGTTTTTT. The gene calls are TRBV9 and TRBJ1-4, with 9 bases identical to TRBD1. The germline V gene encodes CDR1 SGDLS and CDR2 YYNGEE. V dropped 3 bases and J dropped 7; count of bases not matched to a gene: 7. The CDR3 contains 15 residues.

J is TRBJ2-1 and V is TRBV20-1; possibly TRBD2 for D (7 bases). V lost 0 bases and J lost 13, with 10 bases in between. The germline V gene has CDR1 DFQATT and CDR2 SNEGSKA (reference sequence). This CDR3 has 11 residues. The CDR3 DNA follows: TGCAGTGCTAGAGACTCGGGGGGCCAGTTCTTC. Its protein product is CSARDSGGQFF.

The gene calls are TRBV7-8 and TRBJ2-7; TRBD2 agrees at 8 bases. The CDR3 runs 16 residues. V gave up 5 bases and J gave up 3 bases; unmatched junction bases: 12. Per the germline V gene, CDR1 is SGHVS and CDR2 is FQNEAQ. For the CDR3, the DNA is TGTGCCAGCAGCGTCGGGGGTGGAGCGGGGGACTACGAGCAGTACTTC. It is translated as CASSVGGGAGDYEQYF.

This chain's CDR3 is CAINQQFSSGNTIYF. CDR3 DNA sequence: TGTGCCATCAACCAACAGTTTAGCTCTGGAAACACCATATATTTT. The chain couples TRBV10-3 to TRBJ1-3; no clear D. Germline V gene lookup returns CDR1 ENHRY and CDR2 SYGVKD. V was trimmed by 7 bases and J by 0 bases, leaving 13 bases between them. CDR3 length: 15 residues.

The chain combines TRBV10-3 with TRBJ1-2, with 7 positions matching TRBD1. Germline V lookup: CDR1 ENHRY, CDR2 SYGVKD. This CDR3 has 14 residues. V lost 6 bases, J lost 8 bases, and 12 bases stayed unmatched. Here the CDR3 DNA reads TGTGCCATCAGGGGGAGCGTAGGGGGCAAAGGCTACACCTTC. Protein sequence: CAIRGSVGGKGYTF.

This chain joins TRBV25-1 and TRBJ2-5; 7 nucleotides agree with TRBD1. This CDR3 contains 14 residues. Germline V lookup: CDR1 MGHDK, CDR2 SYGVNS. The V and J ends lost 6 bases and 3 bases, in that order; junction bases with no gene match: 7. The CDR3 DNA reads TGTGCCAGCAGAAAGGGACAGTTAAAAGAGACCCAGTACTTC. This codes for CASRKGQLKETQYF.

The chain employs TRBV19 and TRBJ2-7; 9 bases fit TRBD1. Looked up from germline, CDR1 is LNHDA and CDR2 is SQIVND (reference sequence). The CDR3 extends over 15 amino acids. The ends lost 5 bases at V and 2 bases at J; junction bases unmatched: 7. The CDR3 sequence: CASSAGDRVPYEQYF. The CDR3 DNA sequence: TGTGCCAGTAGTGCCGGGGACAGGGTTCCCTACGAGCAGTACTTC.

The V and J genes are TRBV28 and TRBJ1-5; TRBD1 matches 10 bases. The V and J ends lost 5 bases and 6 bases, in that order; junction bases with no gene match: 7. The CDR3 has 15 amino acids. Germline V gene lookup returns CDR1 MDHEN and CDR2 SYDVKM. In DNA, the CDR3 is TGTGCCAGCAGTCGGGGACAGGGGAAAAGTCAGCCCCAGCATTTT. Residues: CASSRGQGKSQPQHF. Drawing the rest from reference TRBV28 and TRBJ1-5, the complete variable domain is DVKVTQSSRYLVKRTGEKVFLECVQDMDHENMFWYRQDPGLGLRLIYFSYDVKMKEKGDIPEGYSVSREKKERFSLILESASTNQTSMYLCASSRGQGKSQPQHFGDGTRLSIL.

The chain's CDR3 is CASSWGQGYGYTF. The CDR3 region has the DNA TGTGCCAGCAGTTGGGGACAGGGCTATGGCTACACCTTC. This rearrangement joins TRBV27 to TRBJ1-2; 9 bases fit TRBD1. The V and J ends lost 4 bases and 4 bases, in that order; junction bases with no gene match: 1. The CDR3 consists of 13 residues. Germline loops: CDR1 MNHEY, CDR2 SMNVEV (reference sequence).

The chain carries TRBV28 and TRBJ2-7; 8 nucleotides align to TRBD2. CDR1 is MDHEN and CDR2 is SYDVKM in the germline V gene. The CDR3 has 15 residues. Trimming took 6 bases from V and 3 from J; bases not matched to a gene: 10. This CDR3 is CASSFPGGAVYEQYF. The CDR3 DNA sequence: TGTGCCAGCAGCTTCCCCGGGGGGGCTGTCTACGAGCAGTACTTC.

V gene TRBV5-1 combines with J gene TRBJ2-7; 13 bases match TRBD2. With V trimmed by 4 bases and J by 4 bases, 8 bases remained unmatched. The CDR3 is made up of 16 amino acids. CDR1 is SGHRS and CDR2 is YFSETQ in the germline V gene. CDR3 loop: CASSLNQLAGGYEQYF. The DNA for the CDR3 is TGCGCCAGCAGCCTAAACCAACTAGCGGGAGGGTACGAGCAGTACTTC.

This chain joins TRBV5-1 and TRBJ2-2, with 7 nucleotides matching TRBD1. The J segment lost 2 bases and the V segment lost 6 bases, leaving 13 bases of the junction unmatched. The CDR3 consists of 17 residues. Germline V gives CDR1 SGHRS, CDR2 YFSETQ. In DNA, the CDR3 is TGCGCCAGCACTCATTCGGGCAGGGGGAGAAACACCGGGGAGCTGTTTTTT. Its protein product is CASTHSGRGRNTGELFF.

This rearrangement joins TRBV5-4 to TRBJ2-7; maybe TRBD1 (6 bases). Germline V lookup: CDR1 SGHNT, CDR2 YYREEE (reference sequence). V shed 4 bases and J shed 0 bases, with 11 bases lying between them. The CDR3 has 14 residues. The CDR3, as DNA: TGTGCCAGCAGCACGGGACACCGCTCCTACGAGCAGTACTTC. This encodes CASSTGHRSYEQYF.

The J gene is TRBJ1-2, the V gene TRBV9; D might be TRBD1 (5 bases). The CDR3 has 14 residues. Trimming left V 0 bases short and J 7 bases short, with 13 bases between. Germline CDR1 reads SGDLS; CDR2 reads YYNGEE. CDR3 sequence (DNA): TGTGCCAGCAGCGTAGAGGCAGGGCGGACTGGCTACACCTTC. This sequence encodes CASSVEAGRTGYTF.

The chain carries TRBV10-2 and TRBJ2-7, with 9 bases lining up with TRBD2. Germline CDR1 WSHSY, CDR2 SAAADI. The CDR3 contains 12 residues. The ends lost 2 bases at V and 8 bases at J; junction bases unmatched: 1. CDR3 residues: CASSEAGGQQYF. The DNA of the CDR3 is TGCGCCAGCAGTGAGGCGGGAGGGCAGCAGTACTTC.

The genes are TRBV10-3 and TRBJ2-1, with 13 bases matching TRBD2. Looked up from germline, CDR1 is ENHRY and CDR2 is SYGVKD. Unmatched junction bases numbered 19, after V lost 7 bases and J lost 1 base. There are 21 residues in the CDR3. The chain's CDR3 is CAITPMGETSGGLFSYNEQFF. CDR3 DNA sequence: TGTGCCATCACCCCGATGGGAGAGACTAGCGGGGGGCTTTTTTCCTACAATGAGCAGTTCTTC.

The DNA of the CDR3 is TGCGCCAGCAGCCAAGACCAGGGTATGACGATGAACACTGAAGCTTTCTTT. It encodes CASSQDQGMTMNTEAFF. The chain couples TRBV4-1 to TRBJ1-1, with D possibly being TRBD1 (5 bases). The length of the CDR3 is 17 residues. Germline CDR1 is MGHRA and CDR2 is YSYEKL. Deletions cut 0 bases from V and 0 bases from J, with 14 bases between.

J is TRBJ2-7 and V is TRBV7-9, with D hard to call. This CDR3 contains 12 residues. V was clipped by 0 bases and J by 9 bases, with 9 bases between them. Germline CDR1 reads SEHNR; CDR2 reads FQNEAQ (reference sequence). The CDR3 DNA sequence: TGTGCCAGCAGCTTAGCGAACAAAGTGCAGTACTTC. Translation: CASSLANKVQYF.